This TCR beta chain is drawn from a study of high-grade serous ovarian cancer treatment subgroups. Regarding the study as a whole: CDR1 and CDR2 were left unanalyzed; analyses focused on CDR3.

The tumor samples were collected prior to definitive surgery or chemotherapy. The repertoire was sequenced with immunoSEQ multiplex PCR; TCRdb's copy has only in-frame clones and lacks some. The sample shows 2,500 to 3,000 clones, over 55% of them seen only once. Remarks on this clone: The antigen is unknown.

The sample was tumor tissue. This receptor was identified in a human donor with high-grade serous ovarian cancer.

The CDR3 region has the DNA TGTGCCAGCAGCTCCCCGGGCCTACAGCCGCCCCAGTACTTC. Protein sequence: CASSSPGLQPPQYF. The genes are TRBV7-2 and TRBJ2-5, with unresolved D. The CDR3 loop spans 14 amino acids. Germline V lookup: CDR1 SGHTA, CDR2 FQGNSA. Trimming shortened V by 4 bases and J by 9 bases, and 18 bases separated the two germline ends.